One and the same sample provided the 10 T cell receptor beta chains below, sequenced in a study of vaccination and CD4 T cells after COVID-19. No antigen has been assigned to these receptors. Noted treatment: 10-day PBMC culture with coronavirus spike peptide pools or control peptides (ViraFEST assay). Researchers collected the unexposed donor's CD4+ T cells before the COVID-19 pandemic (2011-2018). Cultured CD4+ T cells had their DNA profiled by the Oncomine TCR Beta short-read assay. MiXCR, run by TCRdb on the PCR reads, gives a single entry per CDR3 protein. This sample carries 2,000 or so distinct CDR3 sequences, 46% of them seen once, and the ten largest clones take about 72%. Sequences were obtained from CD4+ T cells from blood, cultured in vitro. All receptors come from a human donor in good health.

This clonotype was counted between two and nine times. The rearrangement uses TRBV7-9 and TRBJ1-2; TRBD1 might be the D (6 bases). Germline assignment: CDR1 SEHNR and CDR2 FQNEAQ (reference sequence). The V end lost 5 bases, the J end lost 3 bases, and 13 bases lay between the germline ends. The CDR3 is made up of 14 amino acids. CDR3 nucleotides: TGTGCCAGCAGCGGAGGGGGGGCCTACTATGGCTACACCTTC. This translates into CASSGGGAYYGYTF.

The rearrangement joins TRBV20-1 to TRBJ2-3; 7 bases match TRBD2. V dropped 0 bases and J dropped 7; count of bases not matched to a gene: 10. This CDR3 comprises 15 residues. Per germline, CDR1 DFQATT and CDR2 SNEGSKA (reference sequence). This chain's CDR3 is CSAREASGTWYTQYF. The CDR3 DNA follows: TGCAGTGCTAGAGAGGCGAGCGGGACGTGGTATACGCAGTATTTT.

The CDR3: CASSPKTGSHEQYF. CDR3 coding DNA: TGTGCCAGCAGCCCCAAGACAGGGTCCCACGAGCAGTACTTC. The chain recombines TRBV7-9 with TRBJ2-7; TRBD1 matches 7 bases. J gave up 5 bases and V 5 bases, and 9 bases lay outside the gene matches. The CDR3 has 14 residues. Germline CDR1 SEHNR, CDR2 FQNEAQ (reference sequence).

In nucleotides, the CDR3 is TGTGCCACCAGTGATGATAGGACCCCCCGGCGGAATGAGCAGTTCTTC. Translating gives CATSDDRTPRRNEQFF. V and J are TRBV24-1 and TRBJ2-1; D uncertain. V dropped 3 bases and J dropped 7 bases, with 18 bases sitting between them. Looked up from germline, CDR1 is KGHDR and CDR2 is SFDVKD. This CDR3 has 16 residues.

The chain carries TRBV5-6 and TRBJ1-6, with 9 bases identical to TRBD1. The CDR3 contains 15 residues. In germline, CDR1 is SGHDT, CDR2 YYEEEE. The trim removed 4 bases at V and 7 bases at J, leaving 6 bases unmatched. The CDR3 protein is CASSRDRVVNSPLHF. The CDR3 DNA is TGTGCCAGCAGCAGGGACAGGGTAGTCAATTCACCCCTCCACTTT.

The gene calls are TRBV2 and TRBJ1-1; the D gene is possibly TRBD1 (6 bases). Germline CDR1 and CDR2: SNHLY and FYNNEI. This CDR3 has 12 residues. V was cut by 4 bases and J by 10 bases, with 13 bases left in between. In nucleotides, the CDR3 is TGTGCCAGCAGTGCGGGGGCGAAGGGAGCTTTCTTT. Translation: CASSAGAKGAFF.

Comment on this clonotype: Compared with germline, one end of the junction differs, possibly owing to a read error. This chain connects TRBV20-1 to TRBJ1-6, with D unclear. From germline, CDR1 is DFQATT and CDR2 SNEGSKA (reference sequence). The CDR3 length is 15 residues. CDR3 sequence: CSVGEWGGNWSPLYF. The CDR3 DNA sequence: TGCAGTGTCGGGGAGTGGGGAGGGAATTGGTCACCCCTCTACTTT.

This clonotype was counted only a few times. The V call is TRBV20-1, the J call TRBJ1-2; perhaps TRBD1 as D (6 bases). The CDR3 is 15 amino acids. Germline V gene sequence: CDR1 DFQATT, CDR2 SNEGSKA (reference sequence). The ends were cut back, 0 bases at V and 3 bases at J, with 14 bases in the middle. The CDR3 loop is CSARDIRGQDYGYTF. The CDR3 DNA is TGCAGTGCTAGAGATATCCGGGGGCAGGACTATGGCTACACCTTC.

The chain links TRBV2 to TRBJ2-7; D ambiguous. V lost 4 bases, J lost 3 bases, and 1 base lay in between. The CDR3 is made up of 10 amino acids. Germline V gives CDR1 SNHLY, CDR2 FYNNEI. CDR3: CASSVYEQYF. The CDR3 DNA follows: TGTGCCAGCAGTGTCTACGAGCAGTACTTC. Based on the CDR3 plus reference TRBV2 and TRBJ2-7, the full variable domain is EPEVTQTPSHQVTQMGQEVILRCVPISNHLYFYWYRQILGQKVEFLVSFYNNEISEKSEIFDDQFSVERPDGSNFTLKIRSTKLEDSAMYFCASSVYEQYFGPGTRLTVT.

The gene calls are TRBV20-1 and TRBJ2-7, with 9 bases identical to TRBD2. The CDR3 is 15 residues long. Germline CDR1 and CDR2: DFQATT and SNEGSKA (reference sequence). The junction had 4 bases not matched to a gene; V was cut back by 0 bases and J by 1 base. CDR3 in amino acids: CSAREPTSGSYEQYF. As DNA, the CDR3 is TGCAGTGCTAGAGAGCCCACTAGCGGGTCCTACGAGCAGTACTTC.